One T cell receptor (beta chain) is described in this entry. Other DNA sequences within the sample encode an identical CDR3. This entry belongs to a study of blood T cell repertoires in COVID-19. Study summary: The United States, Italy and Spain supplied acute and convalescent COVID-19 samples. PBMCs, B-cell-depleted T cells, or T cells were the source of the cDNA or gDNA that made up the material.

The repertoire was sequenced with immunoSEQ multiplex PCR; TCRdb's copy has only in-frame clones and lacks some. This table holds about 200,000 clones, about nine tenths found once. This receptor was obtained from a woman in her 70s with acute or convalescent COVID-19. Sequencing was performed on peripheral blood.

This CDR3 is CSVGLAGETGELFF. The CDR3 DNA is TGCAGCGTTGGACTAGCGGGAGAAACCGGGGAGCTGTTTTTT. The rearrangement joins TRBV29-1 to TRBJ2-2; 12 nucleotides align to TRBD2. The V gene end was trimmed by 4 bases and the J gene end by 5 bases; junction bases not matched to a gene: 2. Germline CDR1 reads SQVTM; CDR2 reads ANQGSEA. The CDR3 has 14 residues.